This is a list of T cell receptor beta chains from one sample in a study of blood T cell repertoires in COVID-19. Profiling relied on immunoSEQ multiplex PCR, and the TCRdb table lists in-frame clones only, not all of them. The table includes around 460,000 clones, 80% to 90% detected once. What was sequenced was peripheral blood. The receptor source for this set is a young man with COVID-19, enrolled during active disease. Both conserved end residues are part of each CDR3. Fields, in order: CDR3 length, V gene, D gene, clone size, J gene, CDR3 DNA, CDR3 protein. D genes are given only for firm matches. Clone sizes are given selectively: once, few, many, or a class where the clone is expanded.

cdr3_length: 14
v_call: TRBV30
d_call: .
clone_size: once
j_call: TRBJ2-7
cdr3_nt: TGTGCCTGGAAAAAAGGGGATTTGAGGTACGAGCAGTACTTC
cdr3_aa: CAWKKGDLRYEQYF

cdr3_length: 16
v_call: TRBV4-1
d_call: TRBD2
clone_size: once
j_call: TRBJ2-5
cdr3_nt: TGCGCCAGCAGCCAAGGGCGGGGGGGCAGCTTGGAGACCCAGTACTTC
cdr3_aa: CASSQGRGGSLETQYF

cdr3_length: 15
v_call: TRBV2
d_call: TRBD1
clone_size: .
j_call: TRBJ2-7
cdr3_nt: TGTGCCAGCAGGGACCCAGGGGGAGTCTGGAATGGGCAGTACTTC
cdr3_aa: CASRDPGGVWNGQYF

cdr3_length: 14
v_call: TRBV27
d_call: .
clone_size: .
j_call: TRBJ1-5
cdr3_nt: TGTGCCAGCAGCCCAGGGTATAGCAATCAGCCCCAGCATTTT
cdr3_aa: CASSPGYSNQPQHF

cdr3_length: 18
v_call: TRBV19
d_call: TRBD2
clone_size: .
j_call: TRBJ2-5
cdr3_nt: TGTGCCAGTAGTACCTTCGGGACTAGCGGGGGGATCCTTGAGACCCAGTACTTC
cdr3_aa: CASSTFGTSGGILETQYF

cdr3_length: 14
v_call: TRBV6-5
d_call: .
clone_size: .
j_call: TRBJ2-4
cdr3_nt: TGTGCCAGCAGTTACAACGGGGGGCGGAACATTCAGTACTTC
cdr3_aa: CASSYNGGRNIQYF

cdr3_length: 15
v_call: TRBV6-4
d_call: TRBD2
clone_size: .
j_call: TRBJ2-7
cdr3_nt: TGTGCCAGCAGTGTCGAAGCGGGGGGCTCCTACGAGCAGTACTTC
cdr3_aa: CASSVEAGGSYEQYF

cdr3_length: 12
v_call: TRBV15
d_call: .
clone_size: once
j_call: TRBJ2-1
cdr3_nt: TGTGCCACCAGCAGAGATGAGAGGGAGCAGTTCTTC
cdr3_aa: CATSRDEREQFF

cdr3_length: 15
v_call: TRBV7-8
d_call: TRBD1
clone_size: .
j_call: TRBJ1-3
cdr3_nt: TGTGCCAGCAGCCCAGACAGGGTCGGCGGAAACACCATATATTTT
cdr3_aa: CASSPDRVGGNTIYF

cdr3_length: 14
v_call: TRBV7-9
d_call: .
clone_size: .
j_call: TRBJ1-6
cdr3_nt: TGTGCCAGCAGCCAAATCCAGGGTGGTTCACCCCTCCACTTT
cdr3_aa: CASSQIQGGSPLHF

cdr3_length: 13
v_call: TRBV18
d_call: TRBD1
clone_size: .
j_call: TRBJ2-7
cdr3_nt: TGTGCCAGCTCATCCGACAGGGCGTACGAGCAGTACTTC
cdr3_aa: CASSSDRAYEQYF

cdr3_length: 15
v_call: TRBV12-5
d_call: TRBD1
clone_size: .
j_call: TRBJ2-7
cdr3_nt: TGTGCTAGTGGTTTGGGTACAGGGGGCAGGTACGAGCAGTACTTC
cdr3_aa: CASGLGTGGRYEQYF

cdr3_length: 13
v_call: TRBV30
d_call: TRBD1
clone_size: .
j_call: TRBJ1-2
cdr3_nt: TGTGCCTGGAGTAGGACAGGGGATTTTGGCTACACCTTC
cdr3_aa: CAWSRTGDFGYTF

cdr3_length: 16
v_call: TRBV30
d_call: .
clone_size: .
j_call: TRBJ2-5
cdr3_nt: TGTGCCTGGAGTGGCGGGGCTGGGGCAGTCCAAGAGACCCAGTACTTC
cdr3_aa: CAWSGGAGAVQETQYF

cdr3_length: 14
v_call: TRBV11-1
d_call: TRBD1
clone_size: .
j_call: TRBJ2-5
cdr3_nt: TGTGCCAGCAGCTTACAGGGGGTTTCGGAGACCCAGTACTTC
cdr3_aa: CASSLQGVSETQYF

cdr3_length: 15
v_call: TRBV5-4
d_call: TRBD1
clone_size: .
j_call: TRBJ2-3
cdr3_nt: TGTGCCAGCAGCTTCGGACAGGGGCAGGCAGATACGCAGTATTTT
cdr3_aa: CASSFGQGQADTQYF

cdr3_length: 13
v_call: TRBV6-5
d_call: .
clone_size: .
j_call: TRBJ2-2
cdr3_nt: TGTGCCAGCAGGGCAGCGAACACCGGGGAGCTGTTTTTT
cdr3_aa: CASRAANTGELFF

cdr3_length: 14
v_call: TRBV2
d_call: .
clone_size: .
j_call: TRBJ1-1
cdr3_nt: TGTGCCAGCAGCGGGTACAGGGAGAACACTGAAGCTTTCTTT
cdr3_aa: CASSGYRENTEAFF

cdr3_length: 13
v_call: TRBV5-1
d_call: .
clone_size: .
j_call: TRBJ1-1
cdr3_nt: TGCGCCAGCAGCTTGCGTATGAACACTGAAGCTTTCTTT
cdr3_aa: CASSLRMNTEAFF

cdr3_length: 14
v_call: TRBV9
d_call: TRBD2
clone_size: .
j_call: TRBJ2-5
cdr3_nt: TGTGCCAGCGGCGGACTAGCGGGGGTCGAGACCCAGTACTTC
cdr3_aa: CASGGLAGVETQYF

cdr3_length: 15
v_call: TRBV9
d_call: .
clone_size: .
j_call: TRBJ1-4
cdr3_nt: TGTGCCAGCAGCGTAGGAGGATCAACTAATGAAAAACTGTTTTTT
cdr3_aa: CASSVGGSTNEKLFF

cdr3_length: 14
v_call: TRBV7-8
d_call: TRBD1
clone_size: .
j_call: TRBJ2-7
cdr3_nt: TGTGCCAGCAGCTATCACAGGGGGCCCTACGAGCAGTACTTC
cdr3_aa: CASSYHRGPYEQYF

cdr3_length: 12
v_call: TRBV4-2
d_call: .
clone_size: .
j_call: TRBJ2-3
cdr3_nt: TGTGCCAGCAGCCCCGGGGCAGATACGCAGTATTTT
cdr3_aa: CASSPGADTQYF

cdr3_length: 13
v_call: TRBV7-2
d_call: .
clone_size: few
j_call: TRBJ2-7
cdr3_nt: TGTGCCAGCAGCTTAGAAGTGGCCTTCGAGCAGTACTTC
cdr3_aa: CASSLEVAFEQYF

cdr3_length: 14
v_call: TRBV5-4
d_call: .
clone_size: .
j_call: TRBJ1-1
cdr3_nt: TGTGCCAGCAGCTCGAGTCCGGAGACGGGTGAAGCTTTCTTT
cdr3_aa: CASSSSPETGEAFF

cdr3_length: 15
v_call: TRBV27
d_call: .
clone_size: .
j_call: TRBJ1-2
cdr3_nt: TGTGCCAGCAGTCAAAACGGGGTCGGGAGCTATGGCTACACCTTC
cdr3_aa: CASSQNGVGSYGYTF

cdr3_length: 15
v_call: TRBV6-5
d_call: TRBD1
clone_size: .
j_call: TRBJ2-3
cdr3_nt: TGTGCCAGCAGCAAGGACAGGGGGCCGACAGATACGCAGTATTTT
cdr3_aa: CASSKDRGPTDTQYF

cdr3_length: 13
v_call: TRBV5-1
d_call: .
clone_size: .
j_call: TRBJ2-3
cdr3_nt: TGCGCCAGCAGTGGGGGCCTCACAGATACGCAGTATTTT
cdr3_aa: CASSGGLTDTQYF

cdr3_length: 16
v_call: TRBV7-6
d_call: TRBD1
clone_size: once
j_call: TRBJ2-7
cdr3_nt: TGTGCCAGCAGCTCACGGAGTGGGACAGGGGCCTACGAGCAGTACTTC
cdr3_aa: CASSSRSGTGAYEQYF

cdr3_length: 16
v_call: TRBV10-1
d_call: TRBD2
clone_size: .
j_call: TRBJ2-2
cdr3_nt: TGCGCCAGCAGTGATACTAGCGGGAGGACCACCGGGGAGCTGTTTTTT
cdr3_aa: CASSDTSGRTTGELFF

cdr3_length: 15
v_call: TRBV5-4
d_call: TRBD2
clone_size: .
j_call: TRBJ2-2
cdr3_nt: TGTGCCAGCAGTCCGGGGGGGCTTGACACCGGGGAGCTGTTTTTT
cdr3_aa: CASSPGGLDTGELFF

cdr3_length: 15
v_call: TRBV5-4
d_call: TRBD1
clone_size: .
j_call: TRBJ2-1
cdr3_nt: TGTGCCAGCAGTTTTACGGGACAGGGCTACAATGAGCAGTTCTTC
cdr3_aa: CASSFTGQGYNEQFF

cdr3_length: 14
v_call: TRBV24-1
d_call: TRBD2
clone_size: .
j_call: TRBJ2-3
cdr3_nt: TGTGCCACCAGTAGTAGCGGGAGCACAGATACGCAGTATTTT
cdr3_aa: CATSSSGSTDTQYF

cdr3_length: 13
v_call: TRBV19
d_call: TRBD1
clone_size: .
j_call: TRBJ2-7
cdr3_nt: TGTGCCAGTAGTATGCAGGGGGCCTACGAGCAGTACTTC
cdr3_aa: CASSMQGAYEQYF

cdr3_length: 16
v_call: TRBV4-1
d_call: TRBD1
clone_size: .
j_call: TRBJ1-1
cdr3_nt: TGCGCCAGCAGCCAGGCCCCTGGACAGGGGGGGACTGAAGCTTTCTTT
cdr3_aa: CASSQAPGQGGTEAFF

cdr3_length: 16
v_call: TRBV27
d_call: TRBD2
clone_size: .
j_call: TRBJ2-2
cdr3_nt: TGTGCCAGCAGTTTATTTTCGGGGGGGCCTGGCGGGGAGCTGTTTTTT
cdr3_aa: CASSLFSGGPGGELFF

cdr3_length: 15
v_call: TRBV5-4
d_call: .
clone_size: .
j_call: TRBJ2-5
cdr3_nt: TGTGCCAGCAGCTTGAAGACATCCCAGGGAGAGACCCAGTACTTC
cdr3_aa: CASSLKTSQGETQYF

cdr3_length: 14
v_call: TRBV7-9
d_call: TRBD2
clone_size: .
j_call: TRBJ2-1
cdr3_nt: TGTGCCAGCAGCTTTGGGACTAGGGACAATGAGCAGTTCTTC
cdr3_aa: CASSFGTRDNEQFF

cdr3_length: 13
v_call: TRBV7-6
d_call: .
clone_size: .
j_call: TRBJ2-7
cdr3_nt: TGTGCCAGCAGCCCCGGGACACTGCGCGAGCAGTACTTC
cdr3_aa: CASSPGTLREQYF

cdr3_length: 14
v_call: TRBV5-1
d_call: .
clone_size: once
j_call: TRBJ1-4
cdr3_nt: TGCGCCAGCAGCTTGACGGAAGGAGAGGGAAAACTGTTTTTT
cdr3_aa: CASSLTEGEGKLFF

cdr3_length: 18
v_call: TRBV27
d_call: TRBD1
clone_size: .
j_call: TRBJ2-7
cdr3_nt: TGTGCCAGCAGTTTATTCTCCCTCTCCGGGACAGGGGCCTACGAGCAGTACTTC
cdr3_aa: CASSLFSLSGTGAYEQYF

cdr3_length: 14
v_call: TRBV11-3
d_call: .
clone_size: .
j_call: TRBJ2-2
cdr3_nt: TGTGCCAGCAGCTTTATGGAGGAAGCCGGGGAGCTGTTTTTT
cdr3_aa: CASSFMEEAGELFF

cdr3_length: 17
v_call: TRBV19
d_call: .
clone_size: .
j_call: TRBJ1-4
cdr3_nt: TGTGCCAGTAGTATGGGCTTAATGGGTCTTGGTAATGAAAAACTGTTTTTT
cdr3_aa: CASSMGLMGLGNEKLFF

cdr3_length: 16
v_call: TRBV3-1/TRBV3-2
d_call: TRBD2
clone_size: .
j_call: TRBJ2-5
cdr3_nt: TGTGCCAGCAGCCAAGCCCGCGGGGGAGCGATTGAGACCCAGTACTTC
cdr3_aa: CASSQARGGAIETQYF

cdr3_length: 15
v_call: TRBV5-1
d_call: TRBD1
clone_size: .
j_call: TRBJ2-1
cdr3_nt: TGCGCCAGCAGCGGAAGTCCCGGGACAGGGAATGAGCAGTTCTTC
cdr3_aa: CASSGSPGTGNEQFF

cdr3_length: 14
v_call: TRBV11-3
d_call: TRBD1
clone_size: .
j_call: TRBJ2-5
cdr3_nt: TGTGCCAGCAGCGTCCGGGACAGGGAGGAGACCCAGTACTTC
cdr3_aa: CASSVRDREETQYF

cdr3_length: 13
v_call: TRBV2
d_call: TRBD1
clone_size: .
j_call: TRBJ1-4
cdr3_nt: TGTGCCAGCTTCCAGGGGGCGGGTGAAAAACTGTTTTTT
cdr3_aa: CASFQGAGEKLFF